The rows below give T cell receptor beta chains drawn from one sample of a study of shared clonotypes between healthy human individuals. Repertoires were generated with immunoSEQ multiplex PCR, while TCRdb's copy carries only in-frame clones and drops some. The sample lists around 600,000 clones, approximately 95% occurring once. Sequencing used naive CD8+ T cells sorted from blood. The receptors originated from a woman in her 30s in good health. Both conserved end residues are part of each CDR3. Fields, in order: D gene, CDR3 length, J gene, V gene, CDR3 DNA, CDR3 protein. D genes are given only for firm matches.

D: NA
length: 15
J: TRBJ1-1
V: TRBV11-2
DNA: TGTGCCAGCAGCTGGGGGGCTCGGGGCTACACTGAAGCTTTCTTT
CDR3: CASSWGARGYTEAFF

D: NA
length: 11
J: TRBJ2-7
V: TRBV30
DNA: TGTGCCTCTGGGGAAGATTACGAGCAGTACTTC
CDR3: CASGEDYEQYF

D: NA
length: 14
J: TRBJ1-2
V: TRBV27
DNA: TGTGCCAGCAGTTTAAACGCAGTTAACTATGGCTACACCTTC
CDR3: CASSLNAVNYGYTF

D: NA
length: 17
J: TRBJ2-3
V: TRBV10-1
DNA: TGCGCCAGCAGTGACTATCAGGAGGGCTCTGACTCAGATACGCAGTATTTT
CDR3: CASSDYQEGSDSDTQYF

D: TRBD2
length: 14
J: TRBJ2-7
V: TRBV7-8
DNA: TGTGCCAGCAGCCCCAGGACTAGCGGGAACGAGCAGTACTTC
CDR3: CASSPRTSGNEQYF

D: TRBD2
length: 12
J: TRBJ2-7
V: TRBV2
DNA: TGTGCCAGCGGGGGGGAGCGCTACGAGCAGTACTTC
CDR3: CASGGERYEQYF

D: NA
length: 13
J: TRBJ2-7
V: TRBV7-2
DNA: TGTGCCGGGGGCACTAGCGAGGGTTACGAGCAGTACTTC
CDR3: CAGGTSEGYEQYF

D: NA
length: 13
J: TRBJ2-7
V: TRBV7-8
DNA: TGTGCCAGCAGCTTCGGTAGCCCGTTCGAGCAGTACTTC
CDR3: CASSFGSPFEQYF

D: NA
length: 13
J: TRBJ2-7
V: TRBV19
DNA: TGTGCCAGTGGGGCCACACTTACCTACGAGCAGTACTTC
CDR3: CASGATLTYEQYF

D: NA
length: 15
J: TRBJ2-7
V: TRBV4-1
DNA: TGCGCCAGCAGCCCTAGGGCAGGATCGGTACACGAGCAGTACTTC
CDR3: CASSPRAGSVHEQYF

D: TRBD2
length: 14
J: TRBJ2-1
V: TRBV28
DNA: TGTGCCAGCAGTTTAGCGGGGGGGGACAATGAGCAGTTCTTC
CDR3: CASSLAGGDNEQFF